This is a list of T cell receptor beta chains from one sample in a study of blood T cell repertoires in COVID-19. TCRdb keeps only in-frame clones here, not all; method: immunoSEQ multiplex PCR. Of some 64,000 clones listed, approximately 86% are singletons. The specimen sequenced was peripheral blood. All receptors derive from a man in his forties or fifties with active COVID-19. Each CDR3 is given with its conserved first and last residue. A D gene is named only where the DNA matches it firmly. Only part of the rows carry a size: once, few, many, or a class if the clone is expanded.

length,size,D,V,J,CDR3,DNA
16,-,TRBD1,TRBV11-3,TRBJ2-1,CASSSTWTGTDNEQFF,TGTGCCAGCAGCTCCACTTGGACAGGGACAGACAATGAGCAGTTCTTC
14,-,-,TRBV7-8,TRBJ2-5,CASSLGPLQETQYF,TGTGCCAGCAGCTTAGGTCCCCTACAAGAGACCCAGTACTTC
15,-,TRBD2,TRBV6-4,TRBJ2-5,CASSETSGGAETQYF,TGTGCCAGCAGTGAGACTAGCGGGGGGGCAGAGACCCAGTACTTC
15,-,TRBD2,TRBV29-1,TRBJ2-1,CSGQGGGGSYNEQFF,TGCAGCGGCCAAGGTGGCGGGGGGTCCTACAATGAGCAGTTCTTC
14,-,TRBD2,TRBV13,TRBJ2-3,CASSSGGGRGTQYF,TGTGCCAGCAGCTCCGGCGGGGGGCGGGGTACGCAGTATTTT
17,-,-,TRBV5-1,TRBJ2-7,CASSLGPTGSQGYEQYF,TGCGCCAGCAGCTTGGGGCCTACAGGGTCGCAGGGGTACGAGCAGTACTTC
13,-,TRBD1,TRBV30,TRBJ1-2,CAWSRDRPHGYTF,TGTGCCTGGAGTCGGGACAGGCCCCATGGCTACACCTTC
14,-,TRBD1,TRBV19,TRBJ1-2,CASSPLDRGYGYTF,TGTGCCAGTAGTCCCTTGGACAGGGGGTATGGCTACACCTTC
15,-,TRBD1,TRBV7-9,TRBJ1-3,CASSEQGATGNTIYF,TGTGCCAGCAGCGAGCAGGGGGCTACTGGAAACACCATATATTTT
16,-,TRBD2,TRBV11-3,TRBJ2-5,CASSLRTSGDQETQYF,TGTGCCAGCAGCTTAAGGACTAGCGGGGACCAAGAGACCCAGTACTTC
13,-,-,TRBV14,TRBJ2-1,CASSQHDVAMQFF,TGTGCCAGCAGCCAACATGACGTAGCTATGCAGTTCTTC
12,-,-,TRBV12-3/TRBV12-4,TRBJ1-2,CASSPFPGVNTF,TGTGCCAGCAGTCCTTTTCCGGGAGTTAACACCTTC
15,-,TRBD2,TRBV29-1,TRBJ2-3,CSVAGTSGEPDTQYF,TGCAGCGTTGCGGGGACTAGCGGGGAACCAGATACGCAGTATTTT
15,many,-,TRBV30,TRBJ1-3,CAWIRGSGSGNTIYF,TGTGCCTGGATTCGGGGGTCAGGCTCTGGAAACACCATATATTTT
11,-,-,TRBV7-9,TRBJ2-5,CASSLLLAQYF,TGTGCCAGCAGCCTACTATTGGCCCAGTACTTC
16,-,-,TRBV19,TRBJ1-4,CASRRLQRYGSEKLFF,TGTGCCAGTAGGAGGCTTCAACGGTATGGAAGTGAAAAACTGTTTTTT
15,-,-,TRBV19,TRBJ2-1,CASTPLVSGLDEQFF,TGTGCCAGTACCCCCTTAGTTTCGGGTTTAGATGAGCAGTTCTTC
15,-,-,TRBV7-7,TRBJ2-3,CASSLEGSQGDTQYF,TGTGCTAGCAGCTTAGAGGGCAGCCAGGGTGATACGCAGTATTTT
14,-,-,TRBV9,TRBJ2-3,CASSPGHLTDTQYF,TGTGCCAGCAGCCCGGGACATTTGACAGATACGCAGTATTTT
15,-,-,TRBV5-6,TRBJ2-7,CASSLVTGEFYEQYF,TGTGCCAGCAGCTTGGTGACGGGGGAATTCTACGAGCAGTACTTC
13,-,-,TRBV7-3,TRBJ2-7,CASSQGGTGEQYF,TGTGCCAGCAGTCAAGGGGGTACCGGCGAGCAGTACTTC
16,-,TRBD1,TRBV11-1,TRBJ2-3,CASSRRQGAGTDTQYF,TGTGCCAGCAGCCGGCGACAGGGGGCAGGCACAGATACGCAGTATTTT
15,-,TRBD1,TRBV7-6,TRBJ2-7,CASSPGQGSSYEQYF,TGTGCCAGCAGCCCGGGACAGGGGAGCTCCTACGAGCAGTACTTC
14,-,TRBD1,TRBV7-2,TRBJ1-5,CASSIDRGNQPQHF,TGTGCCAGCAGCATAGACAGGGGCAATCAGCCCCAGCATTTT
17,-,TRBD2,TRBV7-2,TRBJ2-5,CASSPRAVLAGQETQYF,TGTGCCAGCAGCCCTAGAGCGGTACTAGCGGGGCAAGAGACCCAGTACTTC
14,few,-,TRBV7-5,TRBJ1-6,CARSHDSNNSPLHF,TGTGCCAGAAGCCACGACAGTAATAATTCACCCCTCCACTTT
13,once,-,TRBV4-3,TRBJ1-5,CASSQGASQPQHF,TGCGCCAGCAGCCAAGGTGCGAGTCAGCCCCAGCATTTT
15,-,-,TRBV19,TRBJ2-2,CASSIVRVNTGELFF,TGTGCCAGTAGTATAGTTCGGGTAAACACCGGGGAGCTGTTTTTT
18,once,TRBD2,TRBV4-1,TRBJ2-3,CASSQGVLGLAITDTQYF,TGCGCCAGCAGCCAAGGAGTTCTGGGACTAGCGATCACAGATACGCAGTATTTT
14,-,-,TRBV27,TRBJ1-1,CASSPGLLNTEAFF,TGTGCCAGCAGTCCGGGACTACTGAACACTGAAGCTTTCTTT
14,-,-,TRBV6-6,TRBJ1-4,CASRLQGPGEKLFF,TGTGCCAGCAGGCTCCAGGGGCCGGGGGAAAAACTGTTTTTT
13,-,TRBD1,TRBV10-2,TRBJ1-1,CASTAGGGTEAFF,TGCGCCAGCACTGCAGGGGGTGGCACTGAAGCTTTCTTT
19,-,TRBD1,TRBV7-2,TRBJ2-4,CASSGRTGGFRLAKNIQYF,TGTGCCAGCAGCGGTCGGACAGGGGGCTTTCGACTAGCCAAAAACATTCAGTACTTC
15,once,TRBD1,TRBV6-2/TRBV6-3,TRBJ2-3,CASSYSDRWTDTQYF,TGTGCCAGCAGTTACTCGGACAGGTGGACAGATACGCAGTATTTT
15,-,TRBD2,TRBV9,TRBJ2-3,CASSPRSGGTDTQYF,TGTGCCAGCAGCCCACGTAGCGGGGGGACAGATACGCAGTATTTT
15,once,-,TRBV6-1,TRBJ2-1,CASSRRQDRYNEQFF,TGTGCCAGCAGCCGTCGACAGGACCGTTACAATGAGCAGTTCTTC
14,-,-,TRBV19,TRBJ1-4,CASTSIGGYEKLFF,TGTGCCAGTACCTCGATCGGGGGTTATGAAAAACTGTTTTTT
16,-,-,TRBV4-2,TRBJ1-2,CASSQEGDKVSLGYTF,TGTGCCAGCAGCCAAGAAGGGGACAAGGTGTCCCTTGGCTACACCTTC
13,-,-,TRBV3-1/TRBV3-2,TRBJ2-5,CASSRSGQETQYF,TGTGCCAGCAGCAGGAGCGGGCAAGAGACCCAGTACTTC
17,-,TRBD1,TRBV5-1,TRBJ1-1,CASSFRAGGAEATEAFF,TGCGCCAGCAGCTTTCGGGCAGGGGGCGCCGAGGCGACTGAAGCTTTCTTT
16,once,-,TRBV7-9,TRBJ2-5,CASSLAGLSRGETQYF,TGTGCCAGCAGCTTAGCGGGACTCTCTCGGGGAGAGACCCAGTACTTC
13,-,-,TRBV3-1/TRBV3-2,TRBJ1-2,CASSQERVYGYTF,TGTGCCAGCAGCCAAGAGCGCGTCTATGGCTACACCTTC
13,-,-,TRBV5-4,TRBJ1-4,CASSARVDEKLFF,TGTGCCAGCAGCGCCAGGGTGGATGAAAAACTGTTTTTT
18,-,TRBD1,TRBV29-1,TRBJ1-1,CSVYPGTGGPPLNTEAFF,TGCAGCGTTTACCCGGGTACAGGGGGCCCCCCATTGAACACTGAAGCTTTCTTT
15,-,-,TRBV14,TRBJ2-7,CASSQGRGGSYEQYF,TGTGCCAGCAGCCAAGGAAGAGGGGGTTCCTACGAGCAGTACTTC
15,-,TRBD1,TRBV6-6,TRBJ1-2,CASSGPGQGNYGYTF,TGTGCCAGCAGTGGTCCGGGACAGGGTAACTATGGCTACACCTTC
15,few,-,TRBV3-1/TRBV3-2,TRBJ1-5,CASSQGAASNQPQHF,TGTGCCAGCAGCCAAGGGGCCGCGAGCAATCAGCCCCAGCATTTT
20,once,TRBD2,TRBV10-1,TRBJ2-2,CASSESGGGPHNERTGELFF,TGCGCCAGCAGTGAGTCGGGCGGGGGACCCCATAACGAACGAACCGGGGAGCTGTTTTTT